The source of this T cell receptor beta chain is a study of CD8+ T cells in alopecia areata. There are 17 residues in the CDR3. Germline-derived CDR1 and CDR2 are SGHDN and FVKESK. Losses at the gene ends were 5 bases for V and 5 bases for J; bases not matched to a gene: 14. cDNA prepared by RNA extraction and subsequent reverse transcription served as the template for sequencing. Assay used: immunoSEQ multiplex PCR; TCRdb lists only in-frame clones, some missing. This table has roughly 59,000 clones, about half appearing once. This receptor was obtained from a human donor with alopecia areata. The starting material was CD8+ T cells sorted from blood, obtained at week 0. J is TRBJ2-5 and V is TRBV14, with TRBD1 identical over 10 bases. The CDR3 DNA follows: TGTGCCAGCAGCGACTCCGACAGGGGGCGGAGGAGGGAGACCCAGTACTTC. Translating gives CASSDSDRGRRRETQYF.